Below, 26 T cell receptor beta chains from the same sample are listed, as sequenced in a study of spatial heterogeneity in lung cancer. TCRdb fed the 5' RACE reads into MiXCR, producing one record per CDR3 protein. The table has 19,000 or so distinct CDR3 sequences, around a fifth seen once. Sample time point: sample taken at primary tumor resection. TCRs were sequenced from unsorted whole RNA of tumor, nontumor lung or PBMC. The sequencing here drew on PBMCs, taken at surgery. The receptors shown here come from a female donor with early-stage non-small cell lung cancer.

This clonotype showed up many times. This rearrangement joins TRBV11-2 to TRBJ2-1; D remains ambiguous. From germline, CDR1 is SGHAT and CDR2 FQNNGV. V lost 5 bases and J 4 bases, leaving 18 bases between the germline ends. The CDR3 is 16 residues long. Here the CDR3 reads CASSPRALWSYNEQFF. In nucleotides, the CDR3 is TGTGCCAGCAGCCCAAGGGCCCTGTGGTCTTACAATGAGCAGTTCTTC. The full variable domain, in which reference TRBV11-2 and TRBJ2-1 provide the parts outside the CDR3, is EAGVAQSPRYKIIEKRQSVAFWCNPISGHATLYWYQQILGQGPKLLIQFQNNGVVDDSQLPKDRFSAERLKGVDSTLKIQPAKLEDSAVYLCASSPRALWSYNEQFFGPGTRLTVL.

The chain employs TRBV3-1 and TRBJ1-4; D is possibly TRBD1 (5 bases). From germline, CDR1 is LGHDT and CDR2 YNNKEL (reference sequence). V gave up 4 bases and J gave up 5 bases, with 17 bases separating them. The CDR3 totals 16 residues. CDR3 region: CASSPSPTVTNEKLFF. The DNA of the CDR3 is TGTGCCAGCAGCCCAAGTCCGACAGTCACGAATGAAAAACTGTTTTTT.

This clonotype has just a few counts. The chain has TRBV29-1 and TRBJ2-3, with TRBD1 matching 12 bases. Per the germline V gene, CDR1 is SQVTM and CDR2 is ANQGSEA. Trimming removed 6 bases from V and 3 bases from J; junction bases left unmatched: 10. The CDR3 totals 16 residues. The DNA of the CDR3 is TGCAGCGTGCGAGGGACAGGGGGCTTAGGGACAGATACGCAGTATTTT. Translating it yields CSVRGTGGLGTDTQYF.

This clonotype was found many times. The DNA of the CDR3 is TGTGCCAGCAGCGAACAGGCCAACTATGGCTACACCTTC. Residues: CASSEQANYGYTF. The rearrangement uses TRBV9 and TRBJ1-2; the D gene is possibly TRBD1 (5 bases). V was trimmed by 3 bases and J by 2 bases, leaving 8 bases between them. The CDR3 contains 13 residues. The V gene's germline CDR1 is SGDLS and CDR2 YYNGEE. Drawing the rest from reference TRBV9 and TRBJ1-2, the complete variable domain is DSGVTQTPKHLITATGQRVTLRCSPRSGDLSVYWYQQSLDQGLQFLIQYYNGEERAKGNILERFSAQQFPDLHSELNLSSLELGDSALYFCASSEQANYGYTFGSGTRLTVV.

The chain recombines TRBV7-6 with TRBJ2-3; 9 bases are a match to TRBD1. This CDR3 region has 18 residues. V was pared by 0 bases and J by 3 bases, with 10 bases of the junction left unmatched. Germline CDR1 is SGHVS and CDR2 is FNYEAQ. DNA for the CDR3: TGTGCCAGCAGCTTAGCGAAGTACGACAGGGGGGCAACAGATACGCAGTATTTT. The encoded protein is CASSLAKYDRGATDTQYF.

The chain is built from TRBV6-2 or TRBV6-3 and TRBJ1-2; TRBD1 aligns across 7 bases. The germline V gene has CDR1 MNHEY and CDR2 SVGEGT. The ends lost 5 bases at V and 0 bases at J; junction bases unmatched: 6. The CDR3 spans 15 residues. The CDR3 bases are TGTGCCAGCAGTACCCGGGACAGATCTAACTATGGCTACACCTTC. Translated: CASSTRDRSNYGYTF.

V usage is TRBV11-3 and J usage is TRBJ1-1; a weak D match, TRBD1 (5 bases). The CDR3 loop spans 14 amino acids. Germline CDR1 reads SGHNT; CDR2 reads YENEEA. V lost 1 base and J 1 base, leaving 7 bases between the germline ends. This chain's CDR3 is CASSLAGRNTEAFF. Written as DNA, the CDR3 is TGTGCCAGCAGCTTAGCAGGGAGGAACACTGAAGCTTTCTTT. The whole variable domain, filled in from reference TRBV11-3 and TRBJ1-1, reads EAGVVQSPRYKIIEKKQPVAFWCNPISGHNTLYWYLQNLGQGPELLIRYENEEAVDDSQLPKDRFSAERLKGVDSTLKIQPAELGDSAVYLCASSLAGRNTEAFFGQGTRLTVV.

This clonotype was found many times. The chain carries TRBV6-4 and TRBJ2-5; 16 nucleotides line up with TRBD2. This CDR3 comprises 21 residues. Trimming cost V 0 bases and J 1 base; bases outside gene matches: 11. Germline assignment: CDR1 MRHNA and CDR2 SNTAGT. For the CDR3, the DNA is TGTGCCAGCAGTGACTCGAGATCCACGGGACTAGCGGGAGGGGGCCAAGAGACCCAGTACTTC. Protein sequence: CASSDSRSTGLAGGGQETQYF.

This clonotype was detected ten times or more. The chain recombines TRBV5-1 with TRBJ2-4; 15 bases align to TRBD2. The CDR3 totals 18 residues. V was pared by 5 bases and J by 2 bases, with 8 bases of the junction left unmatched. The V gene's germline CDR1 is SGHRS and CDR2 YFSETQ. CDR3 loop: CASRLGLAGGLTKNIQYF. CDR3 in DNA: TGCGCCAGCAGGCTGGGACTAGCGGGAGGTCTGACCAAAAACATTCAGTACTTC.

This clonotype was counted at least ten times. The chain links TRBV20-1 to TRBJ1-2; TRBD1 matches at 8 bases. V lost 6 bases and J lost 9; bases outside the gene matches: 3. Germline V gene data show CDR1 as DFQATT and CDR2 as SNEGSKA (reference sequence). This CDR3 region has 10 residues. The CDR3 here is CSARQGSYTF. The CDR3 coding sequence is TGCAGTGCGAGACAGGGGAGCTACACCTTC.

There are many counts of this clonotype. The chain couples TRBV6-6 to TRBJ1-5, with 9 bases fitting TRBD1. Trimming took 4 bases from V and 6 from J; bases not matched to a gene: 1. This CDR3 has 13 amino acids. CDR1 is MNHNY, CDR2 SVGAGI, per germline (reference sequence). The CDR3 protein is CASSWDRVQPQHF. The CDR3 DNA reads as TGTGCCAGCAGTTGGGACAGGGTTCAGCCCCAGCATTTT.

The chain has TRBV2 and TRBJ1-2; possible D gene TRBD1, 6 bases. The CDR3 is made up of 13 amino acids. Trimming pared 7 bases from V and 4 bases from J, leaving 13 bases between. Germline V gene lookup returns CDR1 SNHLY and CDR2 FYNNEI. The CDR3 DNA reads TGTGCCAGCAAGGAGACAGGCATCTATGGCTACACCTTC. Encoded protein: CASKETGIYGYTF.

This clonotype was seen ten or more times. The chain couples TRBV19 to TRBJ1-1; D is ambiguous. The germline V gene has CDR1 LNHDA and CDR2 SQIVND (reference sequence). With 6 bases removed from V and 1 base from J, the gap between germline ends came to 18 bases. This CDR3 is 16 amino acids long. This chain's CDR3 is CASSAAYLVRNTEAFF. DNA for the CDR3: TGTGCCAGTAGCGCGGCCTACCTCGTCAGGAACACTGAAGCTTTCTTT.

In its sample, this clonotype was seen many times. DNA of the CDR3: TGTGCCAGCAGAGAACATGGGAATGAGCAGTTCTTC. It translates to CASREHGNEQFF. The chain is built from TRBV28 and TRBJ2-1; D is ambiguous. V dropped 6 bases and J dropped 7 bases, with 10 bases sitting between them. The CDR3 sequence is 12 residues long. CDR1 is MDHEN, CDR2 SYDVKM, per germline.

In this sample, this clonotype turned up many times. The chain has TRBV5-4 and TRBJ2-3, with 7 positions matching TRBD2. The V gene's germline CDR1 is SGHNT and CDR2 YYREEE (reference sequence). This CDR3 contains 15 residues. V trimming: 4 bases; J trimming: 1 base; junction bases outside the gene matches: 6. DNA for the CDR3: TGTGCCAGCAGCATAGCGGGCGGGGGCACAGATACGCAGTATTTT. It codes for CASSIAGGGTDTQYF.

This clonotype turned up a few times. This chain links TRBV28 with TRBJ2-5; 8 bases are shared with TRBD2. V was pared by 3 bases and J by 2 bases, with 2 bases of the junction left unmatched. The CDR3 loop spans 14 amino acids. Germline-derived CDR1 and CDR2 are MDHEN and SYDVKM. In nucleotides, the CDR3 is TGTGCCAGCAGTTTCCGGGGGGGACAAGAGACCCAGTACTTC. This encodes CASSFRGGQETQYF.

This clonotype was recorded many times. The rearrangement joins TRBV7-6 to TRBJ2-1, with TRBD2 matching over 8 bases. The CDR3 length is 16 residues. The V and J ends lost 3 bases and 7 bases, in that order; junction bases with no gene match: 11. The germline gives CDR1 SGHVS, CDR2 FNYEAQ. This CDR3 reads CASSFRAGAVQNEQFF. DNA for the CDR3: TGTGCCAGCAGCTTCCGAGCGGGAGCCGTTCAAAATGAGCAGTTCTTC.

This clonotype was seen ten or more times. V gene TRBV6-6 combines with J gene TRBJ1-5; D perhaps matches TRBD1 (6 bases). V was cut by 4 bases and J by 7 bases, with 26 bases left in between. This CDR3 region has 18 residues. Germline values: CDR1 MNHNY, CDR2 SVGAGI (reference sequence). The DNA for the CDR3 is TGTGCCAGCAGTTCCTCCGACACAGGGATAAGGTCGAGACAGCCCCAGCATTTT. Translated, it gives CASSSSDTGIRSRQPQHF.

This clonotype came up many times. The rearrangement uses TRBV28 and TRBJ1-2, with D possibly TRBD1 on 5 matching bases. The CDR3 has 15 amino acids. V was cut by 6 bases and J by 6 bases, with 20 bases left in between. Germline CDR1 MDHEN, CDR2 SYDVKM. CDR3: CASRGPGTQEHGYTF. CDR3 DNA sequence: TGTGCCAGCAGGGGGCCGGGGACGCAGGAGCATGGCTACACCTTC.

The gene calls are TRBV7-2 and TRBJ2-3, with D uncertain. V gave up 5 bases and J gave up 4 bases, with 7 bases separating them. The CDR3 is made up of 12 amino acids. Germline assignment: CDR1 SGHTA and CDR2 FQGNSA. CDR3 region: CASSPVSDTQYF. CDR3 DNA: TGTGCCAGCAGCCCAGTATCAGATACGCAGTATTTT.

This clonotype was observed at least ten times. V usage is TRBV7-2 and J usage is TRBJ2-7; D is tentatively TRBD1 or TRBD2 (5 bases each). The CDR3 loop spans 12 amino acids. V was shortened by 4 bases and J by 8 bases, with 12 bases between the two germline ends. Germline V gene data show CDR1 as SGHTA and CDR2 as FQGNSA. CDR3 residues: CASSSNRDQQYF. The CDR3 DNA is TGTGCCAGCAGCTCAAACCGGGACCAGCAGTACTTC.

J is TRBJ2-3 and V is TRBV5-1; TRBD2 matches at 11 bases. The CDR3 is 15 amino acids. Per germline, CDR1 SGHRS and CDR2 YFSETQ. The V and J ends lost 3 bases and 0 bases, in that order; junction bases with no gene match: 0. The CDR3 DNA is TGCGCCAGCAGCTCTAGCGGGGGGAGCACAGATACGCAGTATTTT. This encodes CASSSSGGSTDTQYF.

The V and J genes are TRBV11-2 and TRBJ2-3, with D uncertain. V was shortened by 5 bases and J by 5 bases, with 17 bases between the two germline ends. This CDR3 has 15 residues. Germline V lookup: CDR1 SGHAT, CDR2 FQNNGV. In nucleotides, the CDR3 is TGTGCCAGCAGCCCCGGTTTAGGGCTGGAAGATACGCAGTATTTT. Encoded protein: CASSPGLGLEDTQYF.

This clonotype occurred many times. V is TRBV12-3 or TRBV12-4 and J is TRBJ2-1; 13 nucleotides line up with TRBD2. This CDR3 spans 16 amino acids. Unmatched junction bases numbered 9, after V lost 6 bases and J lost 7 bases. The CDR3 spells CASRRGTSGNMNEQFF. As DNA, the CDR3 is TGTGCCAGCAGACGAGGGACTAGCGGGAATATGAATGAGCAGTTCTTC.

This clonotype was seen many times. This chain's CDR3 is CASSAGQGNNSPLHF. Written as DNA, the CDR3 is TGTGCCAGCAGCGCAGGGCAGGGGAATAATTCACCCCTCCACTTT. J is TRBJ1-6 and V is TRBV6-6; tentative D call: TRBD1 (6 bases). V was pared by 6 bases and J by 5 bases, with 14 bases between. CDR1 MNHNY and CDR2 SVGAGI come from the germline V gene (reference sequence). The CDR3 totals 15 residues.

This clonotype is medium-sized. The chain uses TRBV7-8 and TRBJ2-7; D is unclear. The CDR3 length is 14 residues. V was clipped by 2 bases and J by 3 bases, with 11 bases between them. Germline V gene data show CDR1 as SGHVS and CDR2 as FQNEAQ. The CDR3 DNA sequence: TGTGCCAGCAGCTTACAAAGTCGTAACTACGAGCAGTACTTC. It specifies CASSLQSRNYEQYF.